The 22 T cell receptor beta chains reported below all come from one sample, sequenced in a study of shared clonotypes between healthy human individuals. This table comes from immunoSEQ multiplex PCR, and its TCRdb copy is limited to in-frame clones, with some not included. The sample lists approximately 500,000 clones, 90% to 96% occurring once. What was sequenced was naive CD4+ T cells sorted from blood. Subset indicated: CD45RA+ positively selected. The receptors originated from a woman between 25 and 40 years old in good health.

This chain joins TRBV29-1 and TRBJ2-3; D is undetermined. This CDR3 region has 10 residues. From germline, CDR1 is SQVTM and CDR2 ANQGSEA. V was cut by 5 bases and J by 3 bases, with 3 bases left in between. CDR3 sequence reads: CSVSTDTQYF. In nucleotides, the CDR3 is TGCAGCGTTTCAACAGATACGCAGTATTTT.

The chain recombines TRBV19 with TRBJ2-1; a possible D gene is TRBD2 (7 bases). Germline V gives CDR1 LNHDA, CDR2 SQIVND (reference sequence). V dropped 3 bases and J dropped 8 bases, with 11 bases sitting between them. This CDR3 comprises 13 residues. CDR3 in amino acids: CASSIWGGHEQFF. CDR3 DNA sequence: TGTGCCAGTAGTATTTGGGGGGGGCATGAGCAGTTCTTC. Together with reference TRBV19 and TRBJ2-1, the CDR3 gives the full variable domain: DGGITQSPKYLFRKEGQNVTLSCEQNLNHDAMYWYRQDPGQGLRLIYYSQIVNDFQKGDIAEGYSVSREKKESFPLTVTSAQKNPTAFYLCASSIWGGHEQFFGPGTRLTVL.

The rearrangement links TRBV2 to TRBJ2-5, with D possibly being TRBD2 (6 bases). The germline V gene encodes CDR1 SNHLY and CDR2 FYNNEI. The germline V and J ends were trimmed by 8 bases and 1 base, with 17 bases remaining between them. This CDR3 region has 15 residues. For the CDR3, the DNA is TGTGCCAGCTGCCCCCGGGGTAGCGGCCAAGAGACCCAGTACTTC. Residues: CASCPRGSGQETQYF.

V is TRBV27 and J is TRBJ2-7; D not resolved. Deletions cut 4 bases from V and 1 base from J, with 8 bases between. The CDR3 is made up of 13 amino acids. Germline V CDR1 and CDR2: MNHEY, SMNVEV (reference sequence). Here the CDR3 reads CASSSYLSYEQYF. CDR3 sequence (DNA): TGTGCCAGCAGTTCTTACTTGTCCTACGAGCAGTACTTC.

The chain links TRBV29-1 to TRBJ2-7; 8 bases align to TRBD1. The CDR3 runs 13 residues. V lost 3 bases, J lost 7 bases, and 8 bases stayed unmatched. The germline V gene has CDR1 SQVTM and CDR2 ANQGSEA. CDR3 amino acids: CSVENQGAGEQYF. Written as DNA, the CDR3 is TGCAGCGTTGAGAATCAGGGGGCGGGAGAGCAGTACTTC.

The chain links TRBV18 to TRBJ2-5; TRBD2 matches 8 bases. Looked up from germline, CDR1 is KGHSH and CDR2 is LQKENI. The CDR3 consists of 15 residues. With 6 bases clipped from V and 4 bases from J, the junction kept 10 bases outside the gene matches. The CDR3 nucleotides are TGTGCCAGCTCCCGCGGGCTAGCGGGCTTAGAGACCCAGTACTTC. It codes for CASSRGLAGLETQYF.

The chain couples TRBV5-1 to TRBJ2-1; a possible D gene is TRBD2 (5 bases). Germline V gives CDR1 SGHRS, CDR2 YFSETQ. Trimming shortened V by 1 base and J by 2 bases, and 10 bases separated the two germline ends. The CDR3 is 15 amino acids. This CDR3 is CASSLSSGAYNEQFF. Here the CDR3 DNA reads TGCGCCAGCAGCTTGTCGAGCGGCGCCTACAATGAGCAGTTCTTC. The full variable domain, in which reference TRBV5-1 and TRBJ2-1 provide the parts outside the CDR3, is KAGVTQTPRYLIKTRGQQVTLSCSPISGHRSVSWYQQTPGQGLQFLFEYFSETQRNKGNFPGRFSGRQFSNSRSEMNVSTLELGDSALYLCASSLSSGAYNEQFFGPGTRLTVL.

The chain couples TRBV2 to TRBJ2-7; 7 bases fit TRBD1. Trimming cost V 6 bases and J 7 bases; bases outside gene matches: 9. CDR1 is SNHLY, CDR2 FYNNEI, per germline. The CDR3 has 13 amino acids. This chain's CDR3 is CASRSTGWGEQYF. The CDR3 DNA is TGTGCCAGCAGGTCGACAGGGTGGGGGGAGCAGTACTTC.

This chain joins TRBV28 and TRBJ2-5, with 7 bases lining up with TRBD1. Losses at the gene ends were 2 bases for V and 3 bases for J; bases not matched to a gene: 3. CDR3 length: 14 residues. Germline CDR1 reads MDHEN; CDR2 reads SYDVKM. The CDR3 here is CASSLMQGEETQYF. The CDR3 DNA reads TGTGCCAGCAGTTTAATGCAGGGGGAAGAGACCCAGTACTTC.

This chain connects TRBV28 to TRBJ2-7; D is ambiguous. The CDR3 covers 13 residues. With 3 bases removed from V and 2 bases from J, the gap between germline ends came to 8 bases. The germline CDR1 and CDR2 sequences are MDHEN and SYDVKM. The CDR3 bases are TGTGCCAGCAGTTTTTTGGTAGCCTACGAGCAGTACTTC. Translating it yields CASSFLVAYEQYF.

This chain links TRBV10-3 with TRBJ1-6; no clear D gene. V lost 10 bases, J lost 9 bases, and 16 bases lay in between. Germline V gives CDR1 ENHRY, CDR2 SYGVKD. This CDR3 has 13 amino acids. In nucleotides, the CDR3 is TGTGCCAATCATCGTTCGCCGGCTTCACCCCTCCACTTT. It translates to CANHRSPASPLHF.

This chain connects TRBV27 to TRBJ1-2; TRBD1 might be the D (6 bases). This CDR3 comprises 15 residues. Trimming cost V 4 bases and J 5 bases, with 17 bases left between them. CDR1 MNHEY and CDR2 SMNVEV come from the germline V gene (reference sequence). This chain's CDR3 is CASSSIQGTQYGYTF. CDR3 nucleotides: TGTGCCAGCAGTTCGATACAGGGAACTCAGTATGGCTACACCTTC.

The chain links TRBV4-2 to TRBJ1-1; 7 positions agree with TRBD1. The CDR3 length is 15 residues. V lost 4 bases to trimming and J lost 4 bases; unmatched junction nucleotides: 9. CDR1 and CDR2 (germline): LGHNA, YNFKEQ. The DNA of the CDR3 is TGTGCCAGCAGCCCACAGGGGAGAGGGGGCACTGAAGCTTTCTTT. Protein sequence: CASSPQGRGGTEAFF.

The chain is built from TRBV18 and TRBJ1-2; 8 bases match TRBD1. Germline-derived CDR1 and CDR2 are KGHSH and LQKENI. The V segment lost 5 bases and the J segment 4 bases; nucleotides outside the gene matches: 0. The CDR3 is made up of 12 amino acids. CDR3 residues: CASSDRGYGYTF. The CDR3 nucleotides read TGTGCCAGCTCAGACAGGGGCTATGGCTACACCTTC.

As DNA, the CDR3 is TGTGCCGGGGGGACACATTTCAATCAGCCCCAGCATTTT. Protein sequence: CAGGTHFNQPQHF. The chain has TRBV19 and TRBJ1-5; D is possibly TRBD1 (6 bases). This CDR3 contains 13 residues. Trimming cost V 11 bases and J 3 bases, with 14 bases left between them. CDR1 and CDR2 from the germline V gene are LNHDA and SQIVND (reference sequence).

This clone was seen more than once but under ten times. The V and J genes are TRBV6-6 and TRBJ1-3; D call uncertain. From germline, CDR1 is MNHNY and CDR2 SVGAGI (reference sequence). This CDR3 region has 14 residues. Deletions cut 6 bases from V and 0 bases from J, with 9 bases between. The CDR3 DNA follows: TGTGCCAGCAGGCGCCACAACTCTGGAAACACCATATATTTT. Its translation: CASRRHNSGNTIYF.

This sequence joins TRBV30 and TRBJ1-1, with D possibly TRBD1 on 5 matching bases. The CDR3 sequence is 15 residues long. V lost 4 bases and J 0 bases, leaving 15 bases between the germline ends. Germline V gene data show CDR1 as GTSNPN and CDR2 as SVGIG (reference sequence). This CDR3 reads CAWKRPGTVNTEAFF. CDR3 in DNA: TGTGCCTGGAAGCGTCCCGGGACGGTGAACACTGAAGCTTTCTTT.

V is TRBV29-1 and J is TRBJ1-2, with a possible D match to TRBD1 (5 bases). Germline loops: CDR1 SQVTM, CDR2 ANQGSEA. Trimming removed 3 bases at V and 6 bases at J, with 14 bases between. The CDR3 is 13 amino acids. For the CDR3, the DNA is TGCAGCGTTGAGCCCGGGACTAAAGATGGCTACACCTTC. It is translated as CSVEPGTKDGYTF.

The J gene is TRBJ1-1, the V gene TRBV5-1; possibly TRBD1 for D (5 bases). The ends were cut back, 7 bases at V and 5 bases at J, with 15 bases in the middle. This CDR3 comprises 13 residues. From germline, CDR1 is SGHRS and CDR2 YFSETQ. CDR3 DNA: TGCGCCAGCGGATTCATTGGGGGAACTGAAGCTTTCTTT. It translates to CASGFIGGTEAFF.

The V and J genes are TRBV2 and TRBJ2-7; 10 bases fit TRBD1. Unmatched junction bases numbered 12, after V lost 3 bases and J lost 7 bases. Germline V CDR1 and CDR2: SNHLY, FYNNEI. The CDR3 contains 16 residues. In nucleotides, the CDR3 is TGTGCCAGCAGTGAGTTAAAGGGACAGGGGCCTAAGGAGCAGTACTTC. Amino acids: CASSELKGQGPKEQYF.

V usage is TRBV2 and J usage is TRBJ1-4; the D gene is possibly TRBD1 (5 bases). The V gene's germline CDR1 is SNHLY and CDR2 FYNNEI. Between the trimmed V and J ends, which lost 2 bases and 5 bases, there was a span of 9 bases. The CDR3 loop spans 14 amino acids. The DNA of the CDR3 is TGTGCCAGCAGTGAACAGGGACGGAATGAAAAACTGTTTTTT. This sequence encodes CASSEQGRNEKLFF.

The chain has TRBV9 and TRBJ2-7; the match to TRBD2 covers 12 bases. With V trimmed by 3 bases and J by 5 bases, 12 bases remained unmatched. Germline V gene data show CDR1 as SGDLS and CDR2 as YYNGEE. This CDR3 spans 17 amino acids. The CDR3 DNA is TGTGCCAGCAGCGCCCAGGGGACTAGCGGGTCCCGAGACGAGCAGTACTTC. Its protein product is CASSAQGTSGSRDEQYF.